This T cell receptor beta chain is drawn from a study of tumor-infiltrating lymphocytes in primary liver carcinoma. Total RNA and DNA came together from approximately 20-30 mg of bulk tissue without cell sorting. For each tumor, five separate regions were sampled. Study-wide findings and caveats: Tumor region pairs outstripped tumor-adjacent and tumor-blood pairs in overlap.

Regarding this clonotype: What it recognizes is unknown. The junction departs from the called germline gene at one end, perhaps through a read error.

The template, about 550 ng total RNA, yielded TCR beta cDNA made with a constant-region primer. Slightly modified ARM-PCR, run as three nested multiplex PCR rounds, produced the TCR beta libraries. TCRdb analysed the multiplex PCR reads with MiXCR anew, one entry per CDR3 protein. Altogether about 200,000 distinct CDR3 sequences are present, just under 85% being singletons, with the ten largest covering 18%. The TCR sequence derives from a man aged 35 to 55 with primary liver carcinoma and hepatitis B virus infection. Sequencing was done on a sample of tumor tissue from primary liver carcinoma.

CDR3: CASSQKQRYEQHF. Written as DNA, the CDR3 is TGCGCCAGCAGCCAAAAACAGCGCTACGAGCAGCACTTC. The chain combines TRBV4-3 with TRBJ2-7; no firm D call. Per the germline V gene, CDR1 is LGHNA and CDR2 is YSLEER. The CDR3 length is 13 residues.